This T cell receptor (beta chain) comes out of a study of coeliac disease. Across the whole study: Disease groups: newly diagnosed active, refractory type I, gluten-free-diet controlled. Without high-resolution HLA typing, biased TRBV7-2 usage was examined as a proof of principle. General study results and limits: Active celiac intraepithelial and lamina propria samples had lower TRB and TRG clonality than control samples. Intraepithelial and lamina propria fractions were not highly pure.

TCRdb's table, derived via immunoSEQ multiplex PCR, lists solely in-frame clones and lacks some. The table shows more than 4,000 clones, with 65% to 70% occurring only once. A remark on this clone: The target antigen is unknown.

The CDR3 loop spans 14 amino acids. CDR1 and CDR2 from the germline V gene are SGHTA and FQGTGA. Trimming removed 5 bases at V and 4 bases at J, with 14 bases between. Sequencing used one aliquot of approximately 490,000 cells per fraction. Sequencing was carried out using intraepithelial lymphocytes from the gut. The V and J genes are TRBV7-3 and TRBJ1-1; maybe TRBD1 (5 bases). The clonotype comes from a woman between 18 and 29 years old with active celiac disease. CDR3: CASSPSGGATEAFF. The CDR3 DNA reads TGTGCCAGCAGCCCCTCTGGCGGGGCCACTGAAGCTTTCTTT.